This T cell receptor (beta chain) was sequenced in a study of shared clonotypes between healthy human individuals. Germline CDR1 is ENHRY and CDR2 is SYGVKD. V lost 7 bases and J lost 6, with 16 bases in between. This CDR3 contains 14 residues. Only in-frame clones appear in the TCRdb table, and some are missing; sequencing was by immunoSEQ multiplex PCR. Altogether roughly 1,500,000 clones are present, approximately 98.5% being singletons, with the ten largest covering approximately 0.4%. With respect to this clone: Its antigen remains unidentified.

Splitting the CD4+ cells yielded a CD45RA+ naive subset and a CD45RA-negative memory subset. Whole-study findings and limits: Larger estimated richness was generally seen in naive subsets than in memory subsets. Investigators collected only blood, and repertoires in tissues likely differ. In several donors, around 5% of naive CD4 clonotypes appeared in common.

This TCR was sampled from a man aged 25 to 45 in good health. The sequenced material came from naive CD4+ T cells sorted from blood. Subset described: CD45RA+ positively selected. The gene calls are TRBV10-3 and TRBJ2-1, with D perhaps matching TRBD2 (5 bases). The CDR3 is CAITGSEKINEQFF. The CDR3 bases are TGTGCCATCACAGGTAGCGAAAAGATCAATGAGCAGTTCTTC.